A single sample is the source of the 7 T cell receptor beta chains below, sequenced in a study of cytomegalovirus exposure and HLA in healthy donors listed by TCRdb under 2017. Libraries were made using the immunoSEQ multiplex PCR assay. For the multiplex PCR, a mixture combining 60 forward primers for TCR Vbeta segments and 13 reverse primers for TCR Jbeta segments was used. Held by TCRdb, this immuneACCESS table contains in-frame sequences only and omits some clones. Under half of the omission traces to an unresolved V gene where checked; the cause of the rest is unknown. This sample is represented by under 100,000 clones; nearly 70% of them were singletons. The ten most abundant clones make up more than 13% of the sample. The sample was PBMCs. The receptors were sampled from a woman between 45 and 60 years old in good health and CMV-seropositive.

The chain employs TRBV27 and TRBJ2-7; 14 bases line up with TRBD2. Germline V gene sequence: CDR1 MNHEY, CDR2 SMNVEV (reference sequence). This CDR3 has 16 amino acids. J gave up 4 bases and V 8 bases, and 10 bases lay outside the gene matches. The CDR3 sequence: CASGTGTSGREYEQYF. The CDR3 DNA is TGTGCCAGCGGGACCGGGACTAGCGGGAGAGAGTACGAGCAGTACTTC.

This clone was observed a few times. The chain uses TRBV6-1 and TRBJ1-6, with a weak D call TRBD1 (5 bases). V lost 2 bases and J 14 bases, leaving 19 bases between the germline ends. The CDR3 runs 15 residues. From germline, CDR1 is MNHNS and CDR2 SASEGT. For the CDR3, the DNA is TGTGCCAGCAGTGAAAGGGCAGGGAAATTCGTGGCCCTCCACTTT. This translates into CASSERAGKFVALHF.

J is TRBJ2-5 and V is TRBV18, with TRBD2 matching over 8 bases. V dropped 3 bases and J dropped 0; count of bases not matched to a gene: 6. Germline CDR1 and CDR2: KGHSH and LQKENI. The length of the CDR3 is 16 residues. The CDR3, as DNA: TGTGCCAGCTCACCCTCTATAGCGGGATACCAAGAGACCCAGTACTTC. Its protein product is CASSPSIAGYQETQYF.

DNA of the CDR3: TGTGCCACCAGCAGACTACCCATGGACAGGGGGGGTGAGCAGTTCTTC. Amino acid sequence: CATSRLPMDRGGEQFF. The chain links TRBV15 to TRBJ2-1, with 10 nucleotides matching TRBD1. CDR1 and CDR2 (germline): LNHNV, YYDKDF (reference sequence). The CDR3 is 16 amino acids. Trimming at V came to 2 bases and at J to 9 bases, leaving 10 bases not matched to a gene.

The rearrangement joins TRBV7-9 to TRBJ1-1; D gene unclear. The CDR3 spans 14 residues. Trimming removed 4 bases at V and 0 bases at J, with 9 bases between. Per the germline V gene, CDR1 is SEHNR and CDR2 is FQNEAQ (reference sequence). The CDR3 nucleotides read TGTGCCAGCAGCTCAACGGAGGTGAACACTGAAGCTTTCTTT. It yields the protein CASSSTEVNTEAFF. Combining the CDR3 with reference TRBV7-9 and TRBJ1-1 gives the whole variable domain DTGVSQNPRHKITKRGQNVTFRCDPISEHNRLYWYRQTLGQGPEFLTYFQNEAQLEKSRLLSDRFSAERPKGSFSTLEIQRTEQGDSAMYLCASSSTEVNTEAFFGQGTRLTVV.

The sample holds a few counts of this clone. As DNA, the CDR3 is TGTGCCAGTAGTACAAACAGGGGTGGTAACGAGCAGTACTTC. As protein: CASSTNRGGNEQYF. The rearrangement links TRBV19 to TRBJ2-7, with 7 bases matching TRBD1. This CDR3 has 14 amino acids. The germline V gene has CDR1 LNHDA and CDR2 SQIVND (reference sequence). With V trimmed by 4 bases and J by 5 bases, 8 bases remained unmatched.

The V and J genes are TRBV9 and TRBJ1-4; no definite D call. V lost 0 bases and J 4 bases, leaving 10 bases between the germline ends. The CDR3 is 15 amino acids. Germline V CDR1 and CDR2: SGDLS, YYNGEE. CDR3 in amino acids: CASSVADGGNEKLFF. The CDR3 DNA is TGTGCCAGCAGCGTAGCCGACGGAGGTAATGAAAAACTGTTTTTT. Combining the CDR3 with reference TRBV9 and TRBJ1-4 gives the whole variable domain DSGVTQTPKHLITATGQRVTLRCSPRSGDLSVYWYQQSLDQGLQFLIQYYNGEERAKGNILERFSAQQFPDLHSELNLSSLELGDSALYFCASSVADGGNEKLFFGSGTQLSVL.